Listed here are 21 T cell receptor beta chains from one sample, sequenced in a study of T cell repertoires in cytomegalovirus infection (dated by TCRdb to about 2019). These receptors lack a known antigen. What this sample's treatment or condition label stands for: in vitro stimulation with specific CMV peptide epitopes to enrich CMV-specific T cells. Instrument used: Illumina HiSeq 1500. The public reads were reanalyzed by TCRdb: fastp trimming at Q25, MiXCR alignment, in-frame beta chains only. Each CDR3 protein appears once, grouped with its most common genes and DNA. This sample comprises hundreds of thousands of distinct CDR3 sequences, around a third of them detected only once. Clones ranked in the top ten supply 15% to 20% of the sample. The material was cultured PBMCs, obtained from culture after CMV antigen stimulation. These TCRs come from a human donor in good health (CMV status not recorded). Some clones in this sample may be carry-over from other donors' samples.

The chain joins TRBV6-1 to TRBJ1-2, with D tentatively TRBD1 (6 bases). The length of the CDR3 is 14 residues. V lost 4 bases to trimming and J lost 3 bases, with 12 bases between them. The V gene's germline CDR1 is MNHNS and CDR2 SASEGT. The CDR3 coding sequence is TGTGCCAGCAGTGGGACAGCACCCTACTATGGCTACACCTTC. It codes for CASSGTAPYYGYTF.

This clonotype was detected ten times or more. As DNA, the CDR3 is TGTGCCAGCAGCTTAGAGGTAGTCAAAAACATTCAGTACTTC. It encodes CASSLEVVKNIQYF. The chain links TRBV7-2 to TRBJ2-4, with D unresolved. The V end lost 1 base, the J end lost 3 bases, and 7 bases lay between the germline ends. From germline, CDR1 is SGHTA and CDR2 FQGNSA. There are 14 residues in the CDR3.

The chain has TRBV3-1 and TRBJ2-7; D remains unclear. The CDR3 is 12 amino acids. CDR1 LGHDT and CDR2 YNNKEL come from the germline V gene (reference sequence). Trimming removed 0 bases at V and 5 bases at J, with 5 bases between. The CDR3: CASSQDIHEQYF. The CDR3 DNA is TGTGCCAGCAGCCAAGATATCCACGAGCAGTACTTC.

The CDR3 region is CASSQGILETGELFF. The CDR3 DNA is TGCGCCAGCAGCCAAGGTATTCTTGAGACCGGGGAGCTGTTTTTT. The chain combines TRBV4-1 with TRBJ2-2; D not resolved. The CDR3 sequence is 15 residues long. Trimming left V 1 base short and J 5 bases short, with 11 bases between. CDR1 is MGHRA, CDR2 YSYEKL, per germline.

This rearrangement joins TRBV12-5 to TRBJ2-1, with TRBD1 identical over 7 bases. CDR1 LGHNT and CDR2 FRNRAP come from the germline V gene. CDR3 length: 16 residues. After removal of 6 bases from V and 4 bases from J, the junction contained 12 bases not matched to a gene. DNA for the CDR3: TGTGCTAGTGGCCATTTCATCGGACAGGTTTACAATGAGCAGTTCTTC. This translates into CASGHFIGQVYNEQFF.

This clonotype was found many times. The chain couples TRBV7-2 to TRBJ1-2; TRBD1 agrees at 11 bases. This CDR3 has 15 amino acids. Germline V CDR1 and CDR2: SGHTA, FQGNSA. Trimming removed 2 bases from V and 7 bases from J; junction bases left unmatched: 6. CDR3 protein: CASSLLRTGGSGYTF. In nucleotides, the CDR3 is TGTGCCAGCAGCTTATTAAGGACAGGGGGCTCTGGCTACACCTTC.

This clonotype was seen more than once but under ten times. The gene calls are TRBV4-3 and TRBJ2-5; D ambiguous. CDR1 is LGHNA and CDR2 is YSLEER in the germline V gene. Trimming removed 0 bases at V and 5 bases at J, with 22 bases between. The CDR3 runs to 18 residues. The CDR3 reads CASSQETDSGPFSETQYF. The CDR3 bases are TGCGCCAGCAGCCAAGAAACCGACTCCGGACCATTTTCGGAGACCCAGTACTTC.

This sequence joins TRBV7-6 and TRBJ2-6, with D perhaps matching TRBD1 or TRBD2 (5 bases each). Trimming left V 5 bases short and J 3 bases short, with 11 bases between. This CDR3 region has 15 residues. CDR1 is SGHVS and CDR2 is FNYEAQ in the germline V gene. The CDR3, as DNA: TGTGCCAGCAGCGGGACCCAGAGTGGGGCCAACGTCCTGACTTTC. Translating it yields CASSGTQSGANVLTF.

This clonotype was observed a handful of times. The chain is built from TRBV7-2 and TRBJ2-3; D is possibly TRBD1 or TRBD2 (5 bases each). The V gene lost 5 bases and the J gene lost 1 base, with 19 bases spanning the gap. The germline gives CDR1 SGHTA, CDR2 FQGNSA. The CDR3 runs 17 residues. The DNA for the CDR3 is TGTGCCAGCAGCATCCTTCCCGGGACCCCCGGCACAGATACGCAGTATTTT. Its translation is CASSILPGTPGTDTQYF. Drawing the rest from reference TRBV7-2 and TRBJ2-3, the complete variable domain is GAGVSQSPSNKVTEKGKDVELRCDPISGHTALYWYRQSLGQGLEFLIYFQGNSAPDKSGLPSDRFSAERTGGSVSTLTIQRTQQEDSAVYLCASSILPGTPGTDTQYFGPGTRLTVL.

This clonotype was seen a few times. This sequence joins TRBV5-1 and TRBJ2-1; 7 positions agree with TRBD1. Trimming at V came to 0 bases and at J to 5 bases, leaving 5 bases not matched to a gene. CDR1 and CDR2 from the germline V gene are SGHRS and YFSETQ. The CDR3 is made up of 15 amino acids. DNA for the CDR3: TGCGCCAGCAGCTTGGTCGGGACAGAAAACAATGAGCAGTTCTTC. Translation gives CASSLVGTENNEQFF.

This chain joins TRBV6-6 and TRBJ1-5; a possible D gene is TRBD1 (5 bases). CDR3 length: 15 amino acids. The ends were cut back, 6 bases at V and 8 bases at J, with 20 bases in the middle. Per germline, CDR1 MNHNY and CDR2 SVGAGI (reference sequence). The CDR3 here is CASRSQDMKTEPQHF. The DNA of the CDR3 is TGTGCCAGCAGGTCACAGGACATGAAAACGGAGCCCCAGCATTTT.

This clonotype was observed a handful of times. The chain couples TRBV12-3 or TRBV12-4 to TRBJ2-1; 8 positions match TRBD1. Trimming took 5 bases from V and 5 from J; bases not matched to a gene: 23. This CDR3 has 20 amino acids. The CDR3 spells CASSATLLHSGTGDHNEQFF. The DNA for the CDR3 is TGTGCCAGCAGTGCAACGCTACTACACTCCGGGACAGGTGACCACAATGAGCAGTTCTTC.

This clonotype has only a few counts. The gene calls are TRBV7-2 and TRBJ2-3; 7 positions match TRBD2. The germline gives CDR1 SGHTA, CDR2 FQGNSA. The CDR3 contains 17 residues. V dropped 5 bases and J dropped 2; count of bases not matched to a gene: 13. CDR3 DNA sequence: TGTGCCAGCAGCGCCAGACTAGCCGGTCCCGACACAGATACGCAGTATTTT. Translation gives CASSARLAGPDTDTQYF.

The rearrangement uses TRBV12-3 or TRBV12-4 and TRBJ1-3; tentative D call: TRBD1 (5 bases). The CDR3 totals 14 residues. V gave up 4 bases and J gave up 5 bases, with 12 bases separating them. In DNA, the CDR3 is TGTGCCAGCAGTTGGGGGGGAGGGAGAAACACCATATATTTT. As protein: CASSWGGGRNTIYF.

The rearrangement joins TRBV29-1 to TRBJ1-1; TRBD1 aligns across 7 bases. The CDR3 contains 14 residues. With V trimmed by 3 bases and J by 3 bases, 7 bases remained unmatched. Germline V gene data show CDR1 as SQVTM and CDR2 as ANQGSEA. The CDR3 DNA is TGCAGCGTTGAGGCCCCTGACAGGGACACTGAAGCTTTCTTT. It yields the protein CSVEAPDRDTEAFF. The whole variable domain, filled in from reference TRBV29-1 and TRBJ1-1, reads SAVISQKPSRDICQRGTSLTIQCQVDSQVTMMFWYRQQPGQSLTLIATANQGSEATYESGFVIDKFPISRPNLTFSTLTVSNMSPEDSSIYLCSVEAPDRDTEAFFGQGTRLTVV.

The rearrangement links TRBV7-6 to TRBJ1-1, with unresolved D. V shed 4 bases and J shed 1 base, with 10 bases lying between them. CDR3 size: 14 residues. Germline CDR1 and CDR2: SGHVS and FNYEAQ. CDR3 residues: CASSSWAENTEAFF. The CDR3 region has the DNA TGTGCCAGCAGCTCTTGGGCGGAGAACACTGAAGCTTTCTTT.

V is TRBV7-2 and J is TRBJ1-5, with a tentative D call TRBD1 (5 bases). Trimming shortened V by 1 base and J by 6 bases, and 13 bases separated the two germline ends. CDR1 and CDR2 from the germline V gene are SGHTA and FQGNSA. The CDR3 length is 15 residues. The CDR3 coding sequence is TGTGCCAGCAGCTTAGTAGGGGCGGGAGGTCAGCCCCAGCATTTT. It translates to CASSLVGAGGQPQHF.

This clonotype turned up a few times. The J gene is TRBJ1-6, the V gene TRBV6-5, with D unclear. Germline V gene lookup returns CDR1 MNHEY and CDR2 SVGAGI. The CDR3 is 15 amino acids. V was clipped by 0 bases and J by 6 bases, with 9 bases between them. The CDR3 DNA sequence: TGTGCCAGCAGTTACTCGGTTGGTGGTAATTCACCCCTCCACTTT. Translation gives CASSYSVGGNSPLHF.

The rearrangement uses TRBV6-4 and TRBJ2-6, with D perhaps TRBD1 (5 bases). CDR3 length equals 18 residues. CDR1 and CDR2 (germline): MRHNA, SNTAGT. The ends were cut back, 0 bases at V and 1 base at J, with 13 bases in the middle. The CDR3 region is CASSDSAQGLSGANVLTF. The CDR3 bases are TGTGCCAGCAGTGACTCAGCGCAGGGTCTTTCTGGGGCCAACGTCCTGACTTTC.

In its sample, this clonotype was seen a few times. V usage is TRBV7-2 and J usage is TRBJ2-2; D is possibly TRBD2 (5 bases). This CDR3 has 16 amino acids. Trimming pared 5 bases from V and 2 bases from J, leaving 15 bases between. Germline CDR1 and CDR2: SGHTA and FQGNSA. The CDR3 DNA is TGTGCCAGCAGCCCCCATGCCAGCGGTAACACCGGGGAGCTGTTTTTT. Translating it yields CASSPHASGNTGELFF.

This clonotype has just a few counts. The chain is built from TRBV7-6 and TRBJ2-2; a weak D match, TRBD2 (5 bases). The length of the CDR3 is 13 residues. Germline V gene sequence: CDR1 SGHVS, CDR2 FNYEAQ. V lost 5 bases and J 7 bases, leaving 11 bases between the germline ends. The CDR3 spells CASSPQRLGELFF. Here the CDR3 DNA reads TGTGCCAGCAGCCCCCAGCGGCTCGGGGAGCTGTTTTTT.